Each of the 3 T cell receptor beta chains below was sequenced from the same sample in a study of identical twins. MiXCR, applied by TCRdb to the 5' RACE reads, yields one record per CDR3 protein. Altogether approximately 530,000 distinct CDR3 sequences are present, approximately 20% being singletons, with the ten largest covering around 0.47%. Another study also made use of these data, one on yellow fever vaccine responses in identical twins.

The sample taken for sequencing was CD4+ T cells sorted from blood. The receptors come from a woman aged 18-29 years in good health.

This clonotype appeared a single time. The chain has TRBV6-4 and TRBJ2-7; D unclear. From germline, CDR1 is MRHNA and CDR2 SNTAGT. The CDR3 covers 10 residues. The DNA for the CDR3 is TGTGCGACCCGCTCCTACGAGCAGTACGTC. Amino acid sequence: CATRSYEQYV.

The rearrangement uses TRBV5-1 and TRBJ2-6; perhaps TRBD1 as D (6 bases). The V end was cut by 4 bases, the J end by 4 bases, with 12 bases between. CDR1 and CDR2 (germline): SGHRS, YFSETQ. The CDR3 spans 15 residues. The CDR3 loop is CASSMTGPGANVLTF. Written as DNA, the CDR3 is TGCGCCAGCAGCATGACAGGTCCCGGGGCCAACGTCCTGACTTTC.

The CDR3 DNA reads as TGTGCCAGCAGTTACTCGCGACAGGGCCGTCCCTACGAGCAGTACTTC. Translation gives CASSYSRQGRPYEQYF. V is TRBV6-2 or TRBV6-3 and J is TRBJ2-7; TRBD1 matches 7 bases. The CDR3 loop spans 16 amino acids. With 0 bases clipped from V and 2 bases from J, the junction kept 7 bases outside the gene matches. Germline CDR1 and CDR2: MNHEY and SVGEGT.